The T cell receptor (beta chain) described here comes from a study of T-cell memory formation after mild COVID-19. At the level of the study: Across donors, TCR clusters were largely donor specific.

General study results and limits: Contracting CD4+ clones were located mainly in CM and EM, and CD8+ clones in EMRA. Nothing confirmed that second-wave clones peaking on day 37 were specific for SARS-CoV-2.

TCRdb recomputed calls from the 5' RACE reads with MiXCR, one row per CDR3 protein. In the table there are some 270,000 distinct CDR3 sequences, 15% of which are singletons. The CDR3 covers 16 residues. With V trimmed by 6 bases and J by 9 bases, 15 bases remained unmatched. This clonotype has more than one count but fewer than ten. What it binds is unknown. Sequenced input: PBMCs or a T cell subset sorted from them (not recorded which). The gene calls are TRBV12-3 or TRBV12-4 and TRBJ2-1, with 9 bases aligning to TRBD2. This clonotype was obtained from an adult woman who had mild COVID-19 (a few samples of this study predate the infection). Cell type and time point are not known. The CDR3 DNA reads TGTGCCAGCAGACTTACCGTGGGACTAGCCACGGGTGAGCAGTTCTTC. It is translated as CASRLTVGLATGEQFF.